This T cell receptor (beta chain) was captured by sequencing in a study of blood T cell repertoires in COVID-19. TCRdb's table, derived via immunoSEQ multiplex PCR, lists solely in-frame clones and lacks some. Among tens of thousands of clones listed, roughly 84% were seen once. The sequencing input was peripheral blood. This receptor was taken from a middle-aged man with acute or convalescent COVID-19.

Here the CDR3 DNA reads TGTGCCAGCAGCCCTGGAGCTTATCGGCCCCAGCATTTT. Translating it yields CASSPGAYRPQHF. The chain uses TRBV12-3 or TRBV12-4 and TRBJ1-5; D not certain. The length of the CDR3 is 13 residues. V lost 6 bases and J lost 9, with 15 bases in between.